Listed below are T cell receptor beta chains from one sample, sequenced in a study of T-cell memory formation after mild COVID-19. Using its own MiXCR run on the 5' RACE reads, TCRdb lists one record per CDR3 protein. This sample yields 350,000 to 400,000 distinct CDR3 sequences, of which around 15% are seen a single time; under 25% belongs to the top ten. Material for sequencing was PBMCs or a T cell subset sorted from them (not recorded which). These receptors were taken from a man younger than 30 who had mild COVID-19 (a few samples of this study predate the infection). Cell type and time point are not known. CDR3s include the opening cysteine and the closing phenylalanine or tryptophan. Each record gives: V gene, J gene, D gene, clone size, CDR3 protein, CDR3 DNA. A D gene is named only where the DNA matches it firmly. Rows may omit the clone size; those that give it use once, few, many or a size class.

>TRBV4-1|TRBJ2-7|TRBD2|many
CASSQDITSGGVVYEQYF
TGCGCCAGCAGCCAAGATATCACTAGCGGGGGTGTAGTGTACGAGCAGTACTTC
>TRBV6-2/TRBV6-3|TRBJ2-7|-|-
CASSYSASYEQYF
TGTGCCAGCAGTTACTCCGCGTCTTACGAGCAGTACTTC
>TRBV12-3/TRBV12-4|TRBJ1-5|-|-
CASSPTGGANQPQHF
TGTGCCAGCAGTCCCACGGGGGGGGCCAATCAGCCCCAGCATTTT
>TRBV20-1|TRBJ1-5|TRBD1|many
CSAGPGQGVAQPQHF
TGCAGTGCAGGCCCGGGACAGGGAGTGGCTCAGCCCCAGCATTTT
>TRBV7-2|TRBJ1-3|-|few
CASSLAPTGSGNTIYF
TGTGCCAGCAGCTTAGCCCCGACAGGCTCTGGAAACACCATATATTTT
>TRBV4-3|TRBJ2-7|TRBD2|-
CASSQDSGGQSSYEQYF
TGCGCCAGCAGCCAAGATAGCGGGGGCCAGAGCTCCTACGAGCAGTACTTC
>TRBV20-1|TRBJ1-4|-|few
CSARVDLDEKLFF
TGCAGTGCTAGAGTTGACCTGGATGAAAAACTGTTTTTT
>TRBV5-8|TRBJ2-1|TRBD2|-
CASSFRGGLEGYNEQFF
TGTGCCAGCAGCTTTCGGGGAGGACTAGAGGGCTACAATGAGCAGTTCTTC
>TRBV20-1|TRBJ1-1|TRBD1|-
CSARSLSVRGYTEAFF
TGCAGTGCTCGTAGTCTTTCCGTCAGGGGGTACACTGAAGCTTTCTTT
>TRBV5-1|TRBJ2-1|TRBD1|few
CASSSGFQGAYNEQFF
TGCGCCAGCAGCTCTGGGTTTCAGGGGGCTTACAATGAGCAGTTCTTC